These 3 T cell receptor beta chains originate from one sample sequenced in a study of shared clonotypes between healthy human individuals. Naive CD8 cells comprised CD45RO-negative, CCR7-positively selected cells, excluding terminally differentiated effector memory CD45RA+ cells. The method was immunoSEQ multiplex PCR; TCRdb's version includes in-frame clones alone and lacks a portion of them. The profile shows hundreds of thousands of clones, about 96% of them singletons. Sequencing was performed on naive CD8+ T cells sorted from blood. The receptors were sampled from a woman aged 25 to 39 in good health.

The genes are TRBV6-5 and TRBJ2-7; maybe TRBD2 (7 bases). The CDR3 has 15 residues. Per the germline V gene, CDR1 is MNHEY and CDR2 is SVGAGI. V lost 6 bases and J lost 4, with 19 bases in between. The CDR3 DNA is TGTGCCAGCAGCCCCCCCTGGGGGAGGGGGTACGAGCAGTACTTC. Amino acids: CASSPPWGRGYEQYF.

The chain combines TRBV15 with TRBJ2-7, with 10 bases identical to TRBD2. CDR3 size: 17 residues. CDR1 and CDR2 from the germline V gene are LNHNV and YYDKDF (reference sequence). Trimming removed 10 bases from V and 2 bases from J; junction bases left unmatched: 17. The CDR3 region is CAISTLAGDASPYEQYF. The CDR3 DNA follows: TGTGCCATCTCGACGCTAGCGGGAGATGCCTCCCCCTACGAGCAGTACTTC.

The gene calls are TRBV7-9 and TRBJ2-1; maybe TRBD1 (6 bases). Germline assignment: CDR1 SEHNR and CDR2 FQNEAQ (reference sequence). This CDR3 has 14 residues. The ends were cut back, 7 bases at V and 7 bases at J, with 17 bases in the middle. The CDR3 reads CASTLGTSLNEQFF. CDR3 in DNA: TGTGCCAGCACCCTGGGGACATCTTTAAATGAGCAGTTCTTC. The full variable domain, rest sourced from reference TRBV7-9 and TRBJ2-1, is DTGVSQNPRHKITKRGQNVTFRCDPISEHNRLYWYRQTLGQGPEFLTYFQNEAQLEKSRLLSDRFSAERPKGSFSTLEIQRTEQGDSAMYLCASTLGTSLNEQFFGPGTRLTVL.